This T cell receptor (beta chain) was sequenced during a study of blood T cell repertoires in COVID-19. Study-wide context: Acute and convalescent COVID-19 specimens originated in the United States, Italy and Spain. T cells, B-cell-depleted T cells, or PBMCs provided the cDNA or gDNA that served as material.

It was during active infection that Seattle patients were enrolled and then longitudinally followed. This clone was seen more than once but under ten times. Per germline, CDR1 SGHTA and CDR2 FQGNSA. Deletions cut 2 bases from V and 2 bases from J, with 15 bases between. The CDR3 is made up of 16 amino acids. Under the authors' procedure: Reference gene primer amplification yielded estimated nucleated cell counts. Sequencing was performed with immunoSEQ multiplex PCR; in TCRdb, only in-frame clones are kept and a portion is missing. The V and J calls and clone size come from that table; D and trimming were worked out from the DNA. The sample contains about 410,000 clones, 89% of which appear only once.

Sequenced sample: peripheral blood. The J gene is TRBJ2-5, the V gene TRBV7-2; D may be TRBD1 (5 bases). The sequence derives from a middle-aged woman with COVID-19, enrolled during active disease. Here the CDR3 reads CASSLNSVGVQETQYF. The CDR3 DNA reads as TGTGCCAGCAGCTTAAATTCTGTAGGGGTGCAAGAGACCCAGTACTTC.